This TCR beta chain comes out of a study of T cell repertoires in cytomegalovirus infection. Turning to the study itself: Used in the study were CMV epitopes, some recently identified and HLA-C-restricted, others well-studied and HLA-B-restricted.

Each CDR3 protein is one row after TCRdb ran MiXCR on the reads. The profile covers about half a million distinct CDR3 sequences, with roughly a third appearing a single time and roughly 15% taken by the ten largest. Findings and caveats of the study: HLA-C-restricted CMV-specific TCR beta clonotypes were dominant in the ex vivo response.

The CDR3 runs 16 residues. Looked up from germline, CDR1 is MNHEY and CDR2 is SMNVEV (reference sequence). Trimming left V 1 base short and J 8 bases short, with 20 bases between. This clonotype was observed a few times. Its antigen is not known. The chain carries TRBV27 and TRBJ1-2, with a tentative D call TRBD1 (5 bases). The TCR was taken from a human donor in good health (CMV status not recorded). Some clones in this sample may be carry-over from other donors' samples. The starting material was cultured PBMCs, obtained from culture after CMV antigen stimulation. CDR3 sequence: CASSLFAVGGGSGYTF. In DNA form, the CDR3 reads TGTGCCAGCAGTTTATTTGCAGTCGGGGGAGGCTCCGGCTACACCTTC.